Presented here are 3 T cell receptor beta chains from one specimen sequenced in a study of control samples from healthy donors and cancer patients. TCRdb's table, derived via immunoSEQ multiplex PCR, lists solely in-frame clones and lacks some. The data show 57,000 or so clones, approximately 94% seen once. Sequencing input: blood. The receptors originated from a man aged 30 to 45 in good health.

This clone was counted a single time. The CDR3 loop reads CASSLDRGNYGYTF. CDR3 nucleotide sequence: TGTGCCAGTAGTTTGGACAGGGGGAACTATGGCTACACCTTC. The chain couples TRBV19 to TRBJ1-2; TRBD1 aligns across 10 bases. Germline CDR1 LNHDA, CDR2 SQIVND (reference sequence). This CDR3 spans 14 amino acids. V gave up 5 bases and J gave up 2 bases; unmatched junction bases: 2.

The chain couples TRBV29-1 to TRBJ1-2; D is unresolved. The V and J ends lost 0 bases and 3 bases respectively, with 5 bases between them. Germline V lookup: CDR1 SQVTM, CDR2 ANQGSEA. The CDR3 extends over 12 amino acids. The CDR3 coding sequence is TGCAGCGTTGAAGATGTGGACTATGGCTACACCTTC. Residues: CSVEDVDYGYTF. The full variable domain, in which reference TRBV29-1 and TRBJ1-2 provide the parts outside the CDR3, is SAVISQKPSRDICQRGTSLTIQCQVDSQVTMMFWYRQQPGQSLTLIATANQGSEATYESGFVIDKFPISRPNLTFSTLTVSNMSPEDSSIYLCSVEDVDYGYTFGSGTRLTVV.

The CDR3 loop reads CASSPGQYNQPQHF. Written as DNA, the CDR3 is TGTGCCAGCAGTCCCGGACAGTACAATCAGCCCCAGCATTTT. The chain uses TRBV6-2 or TRBV6-3 and TRBJ1-5, with a tentative D call TRBD1 (6 bases). The ends were cut back, 5 bases at V and 3 bases at J, with 11 bases in the middle. From germline, CDR1 is MNHEY and CDR2 SVGEGT. This CDR3 is 14 amino acids long.